A single sample gave rise to the 18 T cell receptor beta chains below, sequenced in a study of T cell repertoires in cytomegalovirus infection. TCRdb re-called the reads through MiXCR, storing one row per CDR3 protein. The sample lists about 280,000 distinct CDR3 sequences, around 20% seen once, with approximately 19% in the top ten. No antigen is known for these receptors. The material sequenced was cultured PBMCs, taken from culture after CMV antigen stimulation. These TCRs come from a human donor in good health (CMV status not recorded). Some clones in this sample may be carry-over from other donors' samples.

There are a few counts of this clonotype. The chain has TRBV10-3 and TRBJ1-1; 8 nucleotides line up with TRBD1. Trimming removed 9 bases from V and 1 base from J; junction bases left unmatched: 7. The CDR3 is 14 residues long. Looked up from germline, CDR1 is ENHRY and CDR2 is SYGVKD. As DNA, the CDR3 is TGTGCCATAGGTAGGGGACAGGAGAACACTGAAGCTTTCTTT. It specifies CAIGRGQENTEAFF.

This clonotype was picked up many times. The rearrangement links TRBV7-2 to TRBJ2-2, with 10 bases matching TRBD2. The trim removed 1 base at V and 6 bases at J, leaving 2 bases unmatched. Germline CDR1 and CDR2: SGHTA and FQGNSA. This CDR3 region has 15 residues. In DNA form, the CDR3 reads TGTGCCAGCAGCTTAGTGGGACTAGCGCCCGGGGAGCTGTTTTTT. Its translation: CASSLVGLAPGELFF.

This clonotype was seen only a few times. The J gene is TRBJ1-6, the V gene TRBV19, with 8 positions matching TRBD1. The V and J ends lost 5 bases and 7 bases, in that order; junction bases with no gene match: 7. Per the germline V gene, CDR1 is LNHDA and CDR2 is SQIVND (reference sequence). The CDR3 is made up of 15 amino acids. DNA for the CDR3: TGTGCCAGTAGTCCAGGGGGCGCAAGGAATTCACCCCTCCACTTT. Translation gives CASSPGGARNSPLHF.

This clonotype was recorded a few times. The rearrangement uses TRBV6-1 and TRBJ1-5; D possibly corresponds to TRBD1 (5 bases). The CDR3 totals 14 residues. The germline CDR1 and CDR2 sequences are MNHNS and SASEGT. Trimming removed 5 bases at V and 4 bases at J, with 12 bases between. DNA of the CDR3: TGTGCCAGCAGTACCGGGACGGGGAATCAGCCCCAGCATTTT. This gives the protein CASSTGTGNQPQHF.

This clonotype was counted between two and nine times. The J gene is TRBJ2-3, the V gene TRBV7-3; 8 nucleotides line up with TRBD1. The CDR3 totals 14 residues. Losses at the gene ends were 4 bases for V and 2 bases for J; bases not matched to a gene: 2. Germline CDR1 reads SGHTA; CDR2 reads FQGTGA. CDR3 protein: CASSYQGATDTQYF. In DNA, the CDR3 is TGTGCCAGCAGCTACCAGGGGGCCACAGATACGCAGTATTTT.

This chain links TRBV30 with TRBJ1-2; 11 nucleotides agree with TRBD1. J gave up 3 bases and V 2 bases, and 5 bases lay outside the gene matches. The CDR3 contains 15 residues. Germline CDR1 reads GTSNPN; CDR2 reads SVGIG (reference sequence). The CDR3 loop reads CAWSRGQGADYGYTF. CDR3 nucleotides: TGTGCCTGGAGTCGTGGACAGGGGGCCGACTATGGCTACACCTTC.

This clonotype was recorded at least ten times. In nucleotides, the CDR3 is TGTGCCAGCAGTTCTCTAGGCGCAACTAATGAAAAACTGTTTTTT. This sequence encodes CASSSLGATNEKLFF. The chain carries TRBV28 and TRBJ1-4; no firm D call. This CDR3 has 15 amino acids. Germline V gene lookup returns CDR1 MDHEN and CDR2 SYDVKM. The V end was cut by 4 bases, the J end by 0 bases, with 9 bases between.

This clonotype was counted a few times. This chain joins TRBV20-1 and TRBJ2-3; 10 bases line up with TRBD2. The V gene's germline CDR1 is DFQATT and CDR2 SNEGSKA (reference sequence). Losses at the gene ends were 5 bases for V and 0 bases for J; bases not matched to a gene: 8. This CDR3 is built from 16 residues. The CDR3 DNA sequence: TGCAGTGCTGACAGCGGGAGGGGGCCTAGCACAGATACGCAGTATTTT. This encodes CSADSGRGPSTDTQYF.

This clonotype was picked up many times. The chain recombines TRBV10-3 with TRBJ2-7, with D perhaps TRBD1 or TRBD2 (5 bases each). Trimming cost V 11 bases and J 3 bases, with 20 bases left between them. Looked up from germline, CDR1 is ENHRY and CDR2 is SYGVKD. The CDR3 sequence is 14 residues long. In DNA form, the CDR3 reads TGTGCCCATCTGGGGACCAGAGGTAACTACGAGCAGTACGTC. Translated, it gives CAHLGTRGNYEQYV.

This clonotype has ten or more counts. The chain combines TRBV7-2 with TRBJ2-5; 8 nucleotides line up with TRBD1. The CDR3 is made up of 14 amino acids. The V segment lost 2 bases and the J segment 7 bases; nucleotides outside the gene matches: 6. Germline-derived CDR1 and CDR2 are SGHTA and FQGNSA. In DNA form, the CDR3 reads TGTGCCAGCAGCTTAAGACAGGGGCAGGGGACCCAGTACTTC. Its translation: CASSLRQGQGTQYF.

This clonotype was picked up many times. V gene TRBV7-2 combines with J gene TRBJ2-5; no reliable D call. Between the trimmed V and J ends, which lost 1 base and 4 bases, there was a span of 13 bases. Per the germline V gene, CDR1 is SGHTA and CDR2 is FQGNSA. This CDR3 comprises 15 residues. The CDR3 loop reads CASSLDTAPLETQYF. The DNA for the CDR3 is TGTGCCAGCAGCTTAGACACAGCCCCCCTAGAGACCCAGTACTTC.

Many counts were recorded for this clonotype. V usage is TRBV7-2 and J usage is TRBJ2-1; 13 positions agree with TRBD2. Per the germline V gene, CDR1 is SGHTA and CDR2 is FQGNSA. CDR3 size: 16 residues. V lost 0 bases to trimming and J lost 8 bases; unmatched junction nucleotides: 4. CDR3 sequence reads: CASSLAPLAGGHEQFF. In nucleotides, the CDR3 is TGTGCCAGCAGCTTAGCCCCACTAGCGGGAGGGCATGAGCAGTTCTTC. Based on the CDR3 plus reference TRBV7-2 and TRBJ2-1, the full variable domain is GAGVSQSPSNKVTEKGKDVELRCDPISGHTALYWYRQSLGQGLEFLIYFQGNSAPDKSGLPSDRFSAERTGGSVSTLTIQRTQQEDSAVYLCASSLAPLAGGHEQFFGPGTRLTVL.

Many counts were recorded for this clonotype. The genes are TRBV5-6 and TRBJ2-3; D is possibly TRBD1 (6 bases). Germline V gene sequence: CDR1 SGHDT, CDR2 YYEEEE. V gave up 4 bases and J gave up 2 bases, with 14 bases separating them. The CDR3 sequence is 15 residues long. CDR3: CASSLRRQVTDTQYF. CDR3 nucleotides: TGTGCCAGCAGCCTCCGACGACAGGTCACAGATACGCAGTATTTT. The complete variable domain, with remaining parts taken from reference TRBV5-6 and TRBJ2-3, reads DAGVTQSPTHLIKTRGQQVTLRCSPKSGHDTVSWYQQALGQGPQFIFQYYEEEERQRGNFPDRFSGHQFPNYSSELNVNALLLGDSALYLCASSLRRQVTDTQYFGPGTRLTVL.

Only a few counts were recorded for this clonotype. The rearrangement links TRBV12-3 or TRBV12-4 to TRBJ2-1; the match to TRBD2 covers 11 bases. The junction had 6 bases not matched to a gene; V was cut back by 6 bases and J by 8 bases. This CDR3 is built from 14 residues. This CDR3 reads CASSTSGSRDEQFF. In nucleotides, the CDR3 is TGTGCCAGCAGCACTAGCGGGAGTAGAGATGAGCAGTTCTTC.

This clonotype showed up just a few times. The CDR3 is CASSSNKDRLTSGQPQHF. The CDR3 DNA reads TGTGCCAGCAGTTCTAATAAGGACAGGTTAACATCAGGTCAGCCCCAGCATTTT. V usage is TRBV28 and J usage is TRBJ1-5; 7 nucleotides align to TRBD1. The CDR3 covers 18 residues. CDR1 and CDR2 (germline): MDHEN, SYDVKM. The trim removed 4 bases at V and 6 bases at J, leaving 18 bases unmatched.

In its sample, this clonotype was seen many times. The V and J genes are TRBV7-8 and TRBJ2-7; TRBD2 aligns across 9 bases. Unmatched junction bases numbered 9, after V lost 0 bases and J lost 6 bases. CDR1 and CDR2 (germline): SGHVS, FQNEAQ. This CDR3 comprises 16 residues. The CDR3 sequence is CASSLAGGLALLEQYF. The DNA for the CDR3 is TGTGCCAGCAGCTTAGCGGGGGGACTAGCCCTGCTCGAGCAGTACTTC.

The rearrangement links TRBV28 to TRBJ1-2, with D possibly TRBD1 on 6 matching bases. Per the germline V gene, CDR1 is MDHEN and CDR2 is SYDVKM. This CDR3 has 14 amino acids. Trimming shortened V by 5 bases and J by 7 bases, and 17 bases separated the two germline ends. The CDR3 coding sequence is TGTGCCAGCAGTCGTACGGGAGGCAGGGGTGGCTACACCTTC. Residues: CASSRTGGRGGYTF.

This clonotype appeared a few times. This chain joins TRBV12-3 or TRBV12-4 and TRBJ1-4, with 9 positions matching TRBD1. The CDR3 is made up of 22 amino acids. Trimming at V came to 5 bases and at J to 1 base, leaving 23 bases not matched to a gene. This CDR3 is CASSRWGQGIGFGFLTNEKLFF. The CDR3 DNA is TGTGCCAGCAGTAGATGGGGACAGGGAATTGGTTTTGGTTTTCTAACTAATGAAAAACTGTTTTTT.